This T cell receptor (beta chain) stems from a study of cytomegalovirus exposure and HLA in healthy donors. Study-wide results and limits: Equally common other TCR beta chains were less clonally expanded than HLA-associated ones, a later analysis found. Listed as cytomegalovirus-associated were 150 or so TCR beta chains.

Worth noting for this clone: The antigen is unknown.

The CDR3 has 13 amino acids. Germline V gene lookup returns CDR1 SGHDT and CDR2 YYEEEE. V trimming: 4 bases; J trimming: 3 bases; junction bases outside the gene matches: 1. The PCR ran on 60 Vbeta and 13 Jbeta primers. Profiling relied on immunoSEQ multiplex PCR, and the TCRdb table lists in-frame clones only, not all of them. The sample has over 65,000 clones; around 75% are singletons. This sequence was found in a woman in her forties in good health and CMV-seropositive. Input material: PBMCs. The rearrangement joins TRBV5-6 to TRBJ1-1; 9 bases agree with TRBD1. Here the CDR3 DNA reads TGTGCCAGCAGCCGGGACAGGGACACTGAAGCTTTCTTT. As protein: CASSRDRDTEAFF.